A selection of T cell receptor beta chains follows, all from one sample in a study of cytomegalovirus exposure and HLA in healthy donors. Here immunoSEQ multiplex PCR was the method, and the copy in TCRdb shows in-frame clones only, minus some. The sample has tens of thousands of clones; the top ten hold 15%. The specimen sequenced was PBMCs. The source of these receptors is a man in his fifties in good health and CMV-seropositive. Each CDR3 is given with its conserved first and last residue. The D gene is left open where the match is weak.

CDR3: CASGGAPSNVLTF; DNA: TGTGCTAGTGGTGGGGCTCCGTCCAACGTCCTGACTTTC; V: TRBV12-5; J: TRBJ2-6; D: NA
CDR3: CASSQTGVGANVLTF; DNA: TGTGCCAGCAGTCAGACGGGGGTTGGGGCCAACGTCCTGACTTTC; V: TRBV6-5; J: TRBJ2-6; D: NA
CDR3: CASEAGNTIYF; DNA: TGTGCCAGCGAGGCTGGAAACACCATATATTTT; V: TRBV25-1; J: TRBJ1-3; D: NA
CDR3: CASSYPRLRLGGEQYF; DNA: TGTGCCAGCAGTTATCCCCGACTGAGGCTCGGGGGCGAGCAGTACTTC; V: TRBV6-6; J: TRBJ2-7; D: NA
CDR3: CASSIVSGGRTGELFF; DNA: TGTGCCAGTAGTATAGTCTCGGGAGGGCGTACCGGGGAGCTGTTTTTT; V: TRBV19; J: TRBJ2-2; D: TRBD2
CDR3: CASSPQLAGALDEQFF; DNA: TGTGCCAGCAGCCCCCAATTAGCGGGAGCCTTGGATGAGCAGTTCTTC; V: TRBV11-3; J: TRBJ2-1; D: TRBD2
CDR3: CAAGGGANVLTF; DNA: TGTGCCGCCGGGGGTGGGGCCAACGTCCTGACTTTC; V: TRBV10-3; J: TRBJ2-6; D: NA
CDR3: CASSSGGGSSYNEQFF; DNA: TGCGCCAGCAGCTCCGGCGGAGGGAGCTCCTACAATGAGCAGTTCTTC; V: TRBV5-1; J: TRBJ2-1; D: NA
CDR3: CASSWGLAGSSYNEQFF; DNA: TGCGCCAGCAGCTGGGGACTAGCGGGAAGCTCCTACAATGAGCAGTTCTTC; V: TRBV5-1; J: TRBJ2-1; D: TRBD2
CDR3: CSVENPENYEQYF; DNA: TGCAGCGTTGAGAACCCTGAGAACTACGAGCAGTACTTC; V: TRBV29-1; J: TRBJ2-7; D: NA
CDR3: CATSTRTGFGQPQHF; DNA: TGTGCCACCAGCACGCGGACAGGGTTCGGGCAGCCCCAGCATTTT; V: TRBV15; J: TRBJ1-5; D: TRBD1
CDR3: CSVRYNEQFF; DNA: TGCAGCGTTCGCTACAATGAGCAGTTCTTC; V: TRBV29-1; J: TRBJ2-1; D: NA
CDR3: CASRRDRGYRNQPQHF; DNA: TGTGCCAGTAGACGGGACAGGGGATATCGCAATCAGCCCCAGCATTTT; V: TRBV19; J: TRBJ1-5; D: TRBD1
CDR3: CSVGTHEDIQYF; DNA: TGCAGCGTTGGCACCCATGAGGACATTCAGTACTTC; V: TRBV29-1; J: TRBJ2-4; D: NA
CDR3: CASSIISDNNEQFF; DNA: TGTGCCAGTAGTATTATTAGCGACAACAATGAGCAGTTCTTC; V: TRBV19; J: TRBJ2-1; D: NA
CDR3: CASSPPSEPNYGYTF; DNA: TGTGCCAGCTCACCACCAAGTGAGCCTAACTATGGCTACACCTTC; V: TRBV18; J: TRBJ1-2; D: NA
CDR3: CASSLEGLGQFF; DNA: TGTGCCAGCAGCTTAGAGGGACTAGGGCAGTTCTTC; V: TRBV7-6; J: TRBJ2-1; D: TRBD2
CDR3: CAARREFGELFF; DNA: TGTGCTGCTAGAAGGGAGTTCGGGGAGCTGTTTTTT; V: TRBV27; J: TRBJ2-2; D: NA
CDR3: CASSPWTENTGELFF; DNA: TGTGCCAGTAGTCCCTGGACAGAGAACACCGGGGAGCTGTTTTTT; V: TRBV19; J: TRBJ2-2; D: NA
CDR3: CATSRALAVGADTQYF; DNA: TGTGCCACCAGCAGAGCACTAGCGGTGGGGGCAGATACGCAGTATTTT; V: TRBV15; J: TRBJ2-3; D: TRBD2
CDR3: CASSLLYYEQYF; DNA: TGTGCCAGCAGCCTACTATACTACGAGCAGTACTTC; V: TRBV7-2; J: TRBJ2-7; D: NA
CDR3: CASSPFETEAPGYTF; DNA: TGTGCCAGCAGCCCGTTTGAGACAGAGGCACCTGGCTACACCTTC; V: TRBV9; J: TRBJ1-2; D: NA
CDR3: CASSSYTDTQYF; DNA: TGTGCCAGCAGCTCTTACACAGATACGCAGTATTTT; V: TRBV7-2; J: TRBJ2-3; D: NA
CDR3: CASSSRRGNQPQHF; DNA: TGTGCCAGCTCATCAAGACGGGGCAATCAGCCCCAGCATTTT; V: TRBV18; J: TRBJ1-5; D: NA
CDR3: CASSFYSLWGNQPQHF; DNA: TGTGCTAGCAGCTTTTACAGCCTCTGGGGCAATCAGCCCCAGCATTTT; V: TRBV7-7; J: TRBJ1-5; D: NA
CDR3: CASSQETAGNYGYTF; DNA: TGCGCCAGCAGCCAAGAAACGGCAGGAAACTATGGCTACACCTTC; V: TRBV4-3; J: TRBJ1-2; D: NA
CDR3: CASSVGESPGIYGYTF; DNA: TGTGCCAGCAGCGTAGGGGAATCTCCCGGGATCTATGGCTACACCTTC; V: TRBV9; J: TRBJ1-2; D: NA
CDR3: CASSQGQGSQPQHF; DNA: TGTGCCAGCTCACAAGGACAGGGCAGTCAGCCCCAGCATTTT; V: TRBV18; J: TRBJ1-5; D: TRBD1
CDR3: CASSFGGDNEQFF; DNA: TGTGCCAGCAGCTTCGGGGGGGACAATGAGCAGTTCTTC; V: TRBV7-9; J: TRBJ2-1; D: TRBD2
CDR3: CSVVNRGGYGYTF; DNA: TGCAGCGTTGTTAACAGGGGGGGCTATGGCTACACCTTC; V: TRBV29-1; J: TRBJ1-2; D: TRBD1
CDR3: CASSEVFRGRTEAFF; DNA: TGTGCCAGCAGTGAAGTTTTCAGGGGGCGGACTGAAGCTTTCTTT; V: TRBV2; J: TRBJ1-1; D: TRBD1
CDR3: CASSPPFEGRNIQYF; DNA: TGTGCCAGCTCACCACCGTTTGAGGGCCGGAACATTCAGTACTTC; V: TRBV18; J: TRBJ2-4; D: NA
CDR3: CASSPGSGGSFYEQYF; DNA: TGTGCCAGCTCACCCGGGAGCGGGGGTTCTTTTTACGAGCAGTACTTC; V: TRBV18; J: TRBJ2-7; D: TRBD2
CDR3: CSVDGKGTAQETQYF; DNA: TGCAGCGTTGATGGTAAAGGGACAGCACAAGAGACCCAGTACTTC; V: TRBV29-1; J: TRBJ2-5; D: TRBD1
CDR3: CSVERLSDRSSTQYF; DNA: TGCAGCGTTGAAAGATTATCCGATAGGAGCAGTACGCAGTATTTT; V: TRBV29-1; J: TRBJ2-3; D: NA
CDR3: CASSFATGSSYNEQFF; DNA: TGTGCCAGCAGTTTCGCTACAGGGAGCTCCTACAATGAGCAGTTCTTC; V: TRBV28; J: TRBJ2-1; D: NA
CDR3: CAISSRQGGYGYTF; DNA: TGTGCCATTTCGTCCCGACAGGGTGGCTATGGCTACACCTTC; V: TRBV10-3; J: TRBJ1-2; D: TRBD1
CDR3: CASSSWTGAYTEAFF; DNA: TGTGCCAGCAGTTCCTGGACAGGAGCCTACACTGAAGCTTTCTTT; V: TRBV6-5; J: TRBJ1-1; D: TRBD1
CDR3: CAGSARGSGNTIYF; DNA: TGTGCCGGCTCGGCTCGGGGCTCTGGAAACACCATATATTTT; V: TRBV6-1; J: TRBJ1-3; D: NA
CDR3: CASSYSQGLGETQYF; DNA: TGTGCCAGCAGTTACAGCCAGGGCCTGGGAGAGACCCAGTACTTC; V: TRBV6-5; J: TRBJ2-5; D: NA
CDR3: CASSRDSYNEQFF; DNA: TGTGCCAGCTCACGGGACTCATACAATGAGCAGTTCTTC; V: TRBV18; J: TRBJ2-1; D: NA
CDR3: CASTLSGSSGNEQFF; DNA: TGTGCCAGCACCCTTAGCGGGAGTTCTGGCAATGAGCAGTTCTTC; V: TRBV7-9; J: TRBJ2-1; D: TRBD2
CDR3: CASSTWDRGETQYF; DNA: TGCGCCAGCAGCACCTGGGACCGGGGGGAGACCCAGTACTTC; V: TRBV5-1; J: TRBJ2-5; D: NA
CDR3: CASSQDRSLVQFF; DNA: TGTGCCAGCAGCCAAGATCGAAGCCTAGTGCAGTTCTTC; V: TRBV4-2; J: TRBJ2-1; D: NA
CDR3: CASSPLAGDTQYF; DNA: TGTGCCAGCAGTCCGCTAGCGGGCGATACGCAGTATTTT; V: TRBV6-4; J: TRBJ2-3; D: TRBD2